The T cell receptor (beta chain) described here comes from a study of T cell clonality in common variable immunodeficiency. Study-level points and caveats: CVID subjects showed higher TCRbeta clonality than healthy controls. Fewer TCRbeta clones were shared among CVID subjects than controls.

CDR1 is SGHRS, CDR2 YFSETQ, per germline. The CDR3 consists of 15 residues. Trimming at V came to 0 bases and at J to 5 bases, leaving 5 bases not matched to a gene. Relative to its sample, this clone is large (0.1 to 1%). Its matching antigen is unknown. The read ends 3 residues early relative to the CDR3; the germline J gene fills the gap. Control and CVID samples contributed equal amounts of genomic DNA. Method: immunoSEQ multiplex PCR; TCRdb's copy keeps in-frame clones and lacks some. This record lists tens of thousands of clones, none seen once only, and the top ten clones contain under 6.5%. Most patients and controls had Caucasian heritage.

Sequencing was carried out using peripheral blood mononuclear cells. The rearrangement uses TRBV5-1 and TRBJ2-5; 9 bases fit TRBD1. The clonotype comes from a person aged 18-70 years in good health. CDR3 region: CASSLVGGTGETQYF. Incomplete CDR3 DNA: TGCGCCAGCAGCTTGGTCGGCGGGACAGGGGAGACC.